A selection of T cell receptor beta chains follows, all from one sample in a study of cytomegalovirus exposure and HLA in healthy donors. The protocol was immunoSEQ multiplex PCR, while the TCRdb copy is restricted to in-frame clones and leaves out a portion. The sample has hundreds of thousands of clones, roughly 68% seen once; the top ten hold roughly 2.5%. The sample taken for sequencing was PBMCs. These receptors all come from a man between 35 and 55 years old in good health and CMV-seropositive. The CDR3 runs from the conserved cysteine through the conserved F or W. A D gene is named only where the DNA matches it firmly. Clone size is shown for a subset of rows, as once, few, many or a class of expanded clone.

clone size,J gene,D gene,V gene,CDR3 protein,CDR3 DNA
-,TRBJ2-7,TRBD1,TRBV5-1,CASTPGQGTSEQYF,TGCGCCAGCACTCCGGGACAGGGGACCAGCGAGCAGTACTTC
once,TRBJ1-2,TRBD1,TRBV5-6,CASSLIRTGVGYTF,TGTGCCAGCAGCTTGATAAGGACAGGGGTTGGCTACACCTTC
once,TRBJ2-3,-,TRBV7-8,CASSPGQQFRTDTQYF,TGTGCCAGCAGCCCAGGACAGCAATTTCGCACAGATACGCAGTATTTT
-,TRBJ1-2,TRBD1,TRBV4-1,CASSQAGDRLNYGYTF,TGCGCCAGCAGCCAAGCCGGGGACAGATTAAACTATGGCTACACCTTC
-,TRBJ1-2,-,TRBV27,CASSATGFHYGYTF,TGTGCCAGCAGTGCAACGGGATTTCACTATGGCTACACCTTC
-,TRBJ2-1,-,TRBV28,CASSQFVGQGTGIGIF,-
-,TRBJ2-7,TRBD2,TRBV4-2,CASSQEGGRGGSYEQYF,TGTGCCAGCAGCCAAGAGGGAGGACGGGGGGGCAGCTACGAGCAGTACTTC
-,TRBJ2-3,TRBD2,TRBV6-1,CASSERAGGPNTQYF,TGTGCCAGCAGTGAAAGGGCGGGGGGGCCAAATACGCAGTATTTT
-,TRBJ2-5,TRBD1,TRBV7-6,CASSLKFKGQGAPQETQYF,TGTGCCAGCAGCTTAAAATTCAAGGGACAGGGGGCCCCTCAAGAGACCCAGTACTTC
-,TRBJ1-4,-,TRBV5-1,CASSLQGTVAAEKLFF,TGCGCCAGCAGCTTGCAGGGTACCGTTGCGGCCGAAAAACTGTTTTTT
-,TRBJ2-1,-,TRBV7-9,CASSFGDNEQFF,TGTGCCAGCAGCTTCGGGGACAATGAGCAGTTCTTC
once,TRBJ2-1,TRBD2,TRBV9,CASSVAGGGSYNEQFF,TGTGCCAGCAGCGTAGCTGGGGGGGGGTCATACAATGAGCAGTTCTTC
few,TRBJ2-3,TRBD1,TRBV6-6,CASSRQGTDTQYF,TGTGCCAGCAGCCGACAGGGTACAGATACGCAGTATTTT
-,TRBJ2-2,-,TRBV9,CASSGSTGELFF,TGTGCCAGCAGCGGGAGCACCGGGGAGCTGTTTTTT
-,TRBJ1-2,TRBD1,TRBV4-1,CASSQVPTGYNGYTF,TGCGCCAGCAGCCAAGTTCCGACAGGGTACAATGGCTACACCTTC
-,TRBJ1-1,-,TRBV28,CASRPESGTEAFF,TGTGCCAGCAGGCCAGAATCCGGGACAGAAGCTTTCTTT
-,TRBJ1-1,TRBD1,TRBV7-9,CSSSFTGDTEAFF,TGTTCCAGCAGCTTTACAGGGGACACTGAAGCTTTCTTT
-,TRBJ2-7,TRBD1,TRBV29-1,CSVETRTGESSYEQYF,TGCAGCGTTGAAACGCGGACAGGGGAGAGCTCCTACGAGCAGTACTTC
-,TRBJ2-7,TRBD1,TRBV5-4,CASSLPGQGPDEQYF,TGTGCCAGCAGCTTGCCAGGACAGGGGCCCGACGAGCAGTACTTC
-,TRBJ2-3,TRBD2,TRBV6-6,CASSSPAGGSTDTQYF,TGTGCCAGCAGTTCCCCAGCGGGGGGGAGCACAGATACGCAGTATTTT
-,TRBJ1-2,TRBD1,TRBV6-5,CASSLTAQGYYGYTF,TGTGCCAGCAGCCTGACCGCACAGGGGTACTATGGCTACACCTTC
few,TRBJ1-6,TRBD1,TRBV5-8,CASSWDRPNSPLHF,TGTGCCAGCAGTTGGGACAGGCCTAATTCACCCCTCCACTTT
-,TRBJ1-1,-,TRBV4-1,CASSQGGGGMNTEAFF,TGCGCCAGCAGCCAAGGGGGCGGGGGGATGAACACTGAAGCTTTCTTT
-,TRBJ1-4,TRBD1,TRBV9,CASSVDRGEKLFF,TGTGCCAGCAGCGTAGACAGGGGAGAAAAACTGTTTTTT
-,TRBJ1-6,TRBD1,TRBV9,CASSEDRSSYNSPLHF,TGTGCCAGCAGCGAGGACAGGAGCTCCTATAATTCACCCCTCCACTTT
-,TRBJ1-2,-,TRBV11-2,CASSPTEGFGYTF,TGTGCCAGCAGCCCCACAGAGGGCTTTGGCTACACCTTC
few,TRBJ1-2,-,TRBV6-6,CASRYPLGYTF,TGTGCCAGCAGGTACCCCCTTGGCTACACCTTC
few,TRBJ1-6,TRBD1,TRBV28,CASRDRGSPLHF,TGTGCCAGCAGAGACAGGGGTTCACCCCTCCACTTT
-,TRBJ1-5,TRBD1,TRBV7-9,CASSRDRFHQPQHF,TGTGCCAGCAGCCGGGACAGGTTTCACCAGCCCCAGCATTTT
-,TRBJ2-1,-,TRBV6-5,CASSSNRGGNEQFF,TGTGCCAGCAGTTCCAACAGGGGAGGCAATGAGCAGTTCTTC
-,TRBJ2-1,-,TRBV11-1,CASSRDISYNEQFF,TGTGCCAGCAGCCGGGACATTTCCTACAATGAGCAGTTCTTC
few,TRBJ1-1,-,TRBV9,CASSVSSSTPEAFF,TGTGCCAGCAGCGTATCGTCGTCTACCCCCGAAGCTTTCTTT
-,TRBJ1-3,-,TRBV7-8,CASSQPGLDSGNTIYF,TGTGCCAGCAGCCAACCGGGACTGGACTCTGGAAACACCATATATTTT
few,TRBJ2-5,TRBD2,TRBV5-1,CASSLFASGGAGEQYF,TGCGCCAGCAGCTTGTTCGCTAGCGGGGGGGCGGGGGAGCAGTACTTC
once,TRBJ1-5,TRBD1,TRBV5-5,CASSLWDRGQPQHF,TGTGCCAGCAGCTTGTGGGACAGAGGTCAGCCCCAGCATTTT
once,TRBJ2-1,-,TRBV27,CASSSQGSYNEQFF,TGTGCCAGCAGTTCCCAGGGCTCCTACAATGAGCAGTTCTTC
-,TRBJ2-5,TRBD1,TRBV19,CASSPDRVPWETQYF,TGTGCCAGTAGCCCGGACAGGGTTCCTTGGGAGACCCAGTACTTC
-,TRBJ2-3,TRBD2,TRBV5-1,CASSPGLAGDLWADTQYF,TGCGCCAGCAGCCCGGGACTAGCGGGCGACCTTTGGGCAGATACGCAGTATTTT
-,TRBJ1-1,TRBD1,TRBV5-4,CASSPGTGEAFF,TGTGCCAGCAGCCCAGGGACAGGTGAAGCTTTCTTT
-,TRBJ1-6,TRBD1,TRBV19,CASSISGTGSSPLHF,TGTGCCAGTAGTATCTCCGGGACAGGTAGTTCACCCCTCCACTTT
once,TRBJ2-3,-,TRBV5-4,CASSPGTHITDTQYF,TGTGCCAGCAGTCCCGGGACTCATATCACAGATACGCAGTATTTT
-,TRBJ1-1,-,TRBV28,CASYEGNTEAFF,TGTGCCAGCTACGAGGGGAACACTGAAGCTTTCTTT
few,TRBJ2-3,-,TRBV2,CASNRETDTQYF,TGTGCCAGCAACAGGGAAACAGATACGCAGTATTTT
-,TRBJ2-2,-,TRBV2,CASSGTTNTGELFF,TGTGCCAGCAGCGGGACAACGAACACCGGGGAGCTGTTTTTT
-,TRBJ2-7,-,TRBV19,CASSNQADNSYEQYF,TGTGCCAGTAGTAACCAGGCGGACAACTCCTACGAGCAGTACTTC
few,TRBJ2-7,TRBD1,TRBV28,CASSSGTGGFSYEQYF,TGTGCCAGCAGTTCCGGGACAGGGGGGTTTTCCTACGAGCAGTACTTC
-,TRBJ2-3,TRBD1,TRBV5-1,CASSSGQLTDTQYF,TGCGCCAGCAGCTCGGGACAGCTGACAGATACGCAGTATTTT
few,TRBJ2-7,TRBD2,TRBV9,CASSPQTSGVYEQYF,TGTGCCAGCAGCCCCCAGACTAGCGGAGTCTACGAGCAGTACTTC